The sequence of this T cell receptor beta chain was determined in a study of cytomegalovirus exposure and HLA in healthy donors. Study-wide results and caveats: Donors belonging to an Asian-associated ancestry cluster reportedly showed fewer N-insertions in productive TCRs than the 666-donor mean, according to what a later analysis found. Roughly uniform depth of sequencing across donors was assumed in presence/absence analyses. Likely technical artifact: a cluster of highly shared sequence variants.

A multiplex PCR was run with 60 Vbeta primers and 13 Jbeta primers. The protocol was immunoSEQ multiplex PCR, while the TCRdb copy is restricted to in-frame clones and leaves out a portion. The sample shows 100,000 to 120,000 clones, around 77% of them seen only once. A note on this clone: Its target is not known.

V was clipped by 0 bases and J by 11 bases, with 10 bases between them. The CDR3 is 11 residues long. CDR1 is GTSNPN and CDR2 is SVGIG in the germline V gene (reference sequence). V and J are TRBV30 and TRBJ2-5; tentatively, D is TRBD2 (5 bases). This clonotype was sampled from a woman aged 30 to 39 in good health and CMV-seropositive. The specimen sequenced was PBMCs. CDR3 sequence: CAWSVVREQYF. CDR3 nucleotide sequence: TGTGCCTGGAGTGTAGTGAGGGAGCAGTACTTC.